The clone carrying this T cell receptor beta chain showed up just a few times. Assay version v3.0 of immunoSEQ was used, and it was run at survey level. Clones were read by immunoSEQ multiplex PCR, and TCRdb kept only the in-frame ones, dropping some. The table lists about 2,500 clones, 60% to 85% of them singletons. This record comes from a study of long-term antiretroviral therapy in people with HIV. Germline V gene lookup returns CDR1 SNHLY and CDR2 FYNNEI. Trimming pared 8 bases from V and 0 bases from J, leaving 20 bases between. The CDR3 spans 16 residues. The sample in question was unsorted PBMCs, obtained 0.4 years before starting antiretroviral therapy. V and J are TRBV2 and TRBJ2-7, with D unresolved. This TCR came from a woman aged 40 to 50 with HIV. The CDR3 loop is CASLYGRTVSSYEQYF. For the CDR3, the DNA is TGTGCCAGCCTCTACGGAAGGACGGTAAGCTCCTACGAGCAGTACTTC. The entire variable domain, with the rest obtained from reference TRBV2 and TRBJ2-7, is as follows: EPEVTQTPSHQVTQMGQEVILRCVPISNHLYFYWYRQILGQKVEFLVSFYNNEISEKSEIFDDQFSVERPDGSNFTLKIRSTKLEDSAMYFCASLYGRTVSSYEQYFGPGTRLTVT.